This entry describes one T cell receptor (beta chain). CDR1 is ENHRY and CDR2 is SYGVKD in the germline V gene. There are 14 residues in the CDR3. The V gene lost 5 bases and the J gene lost 4 bases, with 9 bases spanning the gap. Sequencing used immunoSEQ multiplex PCR; TCRdb keeps in-frame clones, though not all of them. The repertoire holds roughly 510,000 clones, with roughly nine tenths as singletons. Documented treatment: around 19 received Ad26.COV2.S at low or high dose, single or two shots; roughly five received placebo; per-sample allocation not given. Samples came from day 63 after the first vaccine or placebo injection. The data derive from a study of Ad26.COV2.S vaccination and SARS-CoV-2 variants.

The sample was peripheral blood, taken in a trial of Ad26.COV2.S vaccine versus placebo. The TCR was taken from a person between 18 and 59 years old who received the Ad26.COV2.S COVID-19 vaccine or a placebo. The rearrangement links TRBV10-3 to TRBJ2-6; tentatively, D is TRBD1 (5 bases). The CDR3 is CAISSGLGANVLTF. CDR3 nucleotide sequence: TGTGCCATCAGTTCAGGGTTAGGGGCCAACGTCCTGACTTTC.